A single sample gave rise to the 12 T cell receptor beta chains below, sequenced in a study of Graves' ophthalmopathy and Graves' hyperthyroidism. Investigators amplified TCR beta CDR3 regions from RNA transcripts. RT-PCR in the first round used HTBI primers; a second-round multiplex PCR followed. TCRdb re-called the multiplex PCR reads through MiXCR, storing one row per CDR3 protein. The sample lists about 370,000 distinct CDR3 sequences; approximately 20% were seen once. The material sequenced was peripheral blood. All receptors derive from a woman under 30 with Graves' ophthalmopathy.

There are many counts of this clonotype. The chain links TRBV6-1 to TRBJ2-7, with D maybe TRBD2 (6 bases). The CDR3 is 12 residues long. The V end lost 7 bases, the J end lost 4 bases, and 11 bases lay between the germline ends. CDR1 and CDR2 from the germline V gene are MNHNS and SASEGT. This CDR3 reads CASTTGGYEQYF. The DNA of the CDR3 is TGTGCCAGCACCACCGGAGGGTACGAGCAGTACTTC.

This clonotype was seen a few times. The chain recombines TRBV7-2 with TRBJ2-7; a weak D match, TRBD1 (6 bases). Germline CDR1 SGHTA, CDR2 FQGNSA. The length of the CDR3 is 15 residues. Trimming took 3 bases from V and 0 from J, leaving 12 bases between them. CDR3 protein: CASSFLTGSSYEQYF. The DNA of the CDR3 is TGTGCCAGCAGCTTTTTAACAGGGAGCTCCTACGAGCAGTACTTC.

The chain recombines TRBV28 with TRBJ1-5; 8 bases fit TRBD1. The V gene's germline CDR1 is MDHEN and CDR2 SYDVKM. The CDR3 is 14 amino acids. Unmatched junction bases numbered 6, after V lost 4 bases and J lost 7 bases. This CDR3 is CASSSPTGAQPQHF. DNA for the CDR3: TGTGCCAGCAGTTCACCGACAGGGGCGCAGCCCCAGCATTTT.

This clonotype was observed at least ten times. The chain couples TRBV6-5 to TRBJ1-1; D may be TRBD1 (5 bases). Germline CDR1 MNHEY, CDR2 SVGAGI. V lost 0 bases to trimming and J lost 1 base, with 9 bases between them. CDR3 length: 15 amino acids. The CDR3 reads CASSYSTRANTEAFF. The CDR3 DNA sequence: TGTGCCAGCAGTTACTCGACCAGGGCGAACACTGAAGCTTTCTTT.

This clonotype was seen at least ten times. V is TRBV11-2 and J is TRBJ2-5; 7 bases map to TRBD1. J gave up 2 bases and V 6 bases, and 0 bases lay outside the gene matches. The germline V gene encodes CDR1 SGHAT and CDR2 FQNNGV. The CDR3 extends over 12 amino acids. CDR3 amino acids: CASRQGQETQYF. The CDR3 coding sequence is TGTGCCAGCAGACAGGGGCAAGAGACCCAGTACTTC.

The rearrangement joins TRBV3-1 to TRBJ2-5; D uncertain. Per the germline V gene, CDR1 is LGHDT and CDR2 is YNNKEL (reference sequence). The germline V and J ends were trimmed by 6 bases and 2 bases, with 13 bases remaining between them. The CDR3 extends over 14 amino acids. The CDR3 region has the DNA TGTGCCAGCAGACCCCGATCTACGCAAGAGACCCAGTACTTC. Residues: CASRPRSTQETQYF.

This clonotype was recorded many times. The genes are TRBV12-3 or TRBV12-4 and TRBJ1-2, with 7 nucleotides matching TRBD1. With V trimmed by 1 base and J by 5 bases, 19 bases remained unmatched. This CDR3 contains 19 residues. CDR3 residues: CASSLGRQGPASSVYGYTF. In nucleotides, the CDR3 is TGTGCCAGCAGTTTAGGGAGACAGGGTCCCGCTTCATCCGTATATGGCTACACCTTC.

This clonotype was observed many times. The V gene is TRBV28, the J gene TRBJ2-7; 8 nucleotides match TRBD1. With 7 bases clipped from V and 6 bases from J, the junction kept 14 bases outside the gene matches. Germline values: CDR1 MDHEN, CDR2 SYDVKM. This CDR3 has 15 residues. The CDR3 DNA is TGTGCCAGCATGGCTCCAGGGGGCACGTTCGGCGAGCAGTACTTC. This codes for CASMAPGGTFGEQYF. The whole variable domain, filled in from reference TRBV28 and TRBJ2-7, reads DVKVTQSSRYLVKRTGEKVFLECVQDMDHENMFWYRQDPGLGLRLIYFSYDVKMKEKGDIPEGYSVSREKKERFSLILESASTNQTSMYLCASMAPGGTFGEQYFGPGTRLTVT.

Comment on this clonotype: A much more abundant neighbour one base away suggests this may be a read error. The rearrangement links TRBV4-1 to TRBJ1-6, with no clear D. CDR1 is MGHRA and CDR2 is YSYEKL in the germline V gene. This CDR3 region has 16 residues. Deletions cut 10 bases from V and 0 bases from J, with 16 bases between. The DNA for the CDR3 is TGCGCCAACAGAACGGACTTCAGCTCCTATAATTCACCCCTCCACTTT. This sequence encodes CANRTDFSSYNSPLHF.

This clonotype was seen ten or more times. CDR3 sequence reads: CASSFGYADQWGETQYF. CDR3 DNA: TGTGCCAGCAGTTTCGGTTACGCGGACCAGTGGGGAGAGACCCAGTACTTC. The V gene is TRBV28, the J gene TRBJ2-5; the D is unclear. The V end was cut by 3 bases, the J end by 4 bases, with 21 bases between. The CDR3 covers 17 residues. Looked up from germline, CDR1 is MDHEN and CDR2 is SYDVKM.

This clonotype has a count of ten or more. The missing conserved phenylalanine or tryptophan at the end of this CDR3 makes a read error likely. Because the CDR3's place on the DNA is in doubt, the DNA is left out and the CDR3 is given as listed by TCRdb. The chain is built from TRBV6-5 and TRBJ1-3; TRBD1 reflects the table's D call only, with no check against the DNA. Per germline, CDR1 MNHEY and CDR2 SVGAGI. The CDR3 is 10 amino acids long, termini counted. CDR3 in amino acids: CASSYSDRVP.

The genes are TRBV12-3 or TRBV12-4 and TRBJ1-1; tentatively, D is TRBD1 (5 bases). V was trimmed by 7 bases and J by 1 base, leaving 10 bases between them. The CDR3 is 13 residues long. The CDR3 loop reads CASIQDSNTEAFF. Written as DNA, the CDR3 is TGTGCCAGCATACAGGACTCGAACACTGAAGCTTTCTTT.